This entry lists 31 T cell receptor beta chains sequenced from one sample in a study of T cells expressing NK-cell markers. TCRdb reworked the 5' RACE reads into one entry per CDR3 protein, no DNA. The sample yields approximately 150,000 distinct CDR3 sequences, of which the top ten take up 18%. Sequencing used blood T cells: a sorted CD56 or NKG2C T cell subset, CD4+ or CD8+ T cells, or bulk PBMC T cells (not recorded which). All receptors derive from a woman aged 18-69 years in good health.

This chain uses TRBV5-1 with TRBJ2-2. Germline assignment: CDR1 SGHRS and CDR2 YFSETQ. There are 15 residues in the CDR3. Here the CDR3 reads CASSPVVRTAGELFF.

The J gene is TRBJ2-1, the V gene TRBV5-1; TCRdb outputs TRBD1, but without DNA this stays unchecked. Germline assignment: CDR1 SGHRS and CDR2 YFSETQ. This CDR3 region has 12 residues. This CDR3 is CASSLQGGEQFF.

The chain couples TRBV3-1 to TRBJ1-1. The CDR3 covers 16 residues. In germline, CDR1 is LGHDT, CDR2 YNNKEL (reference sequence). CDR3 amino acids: CASSQDAGGRNTEAFF.

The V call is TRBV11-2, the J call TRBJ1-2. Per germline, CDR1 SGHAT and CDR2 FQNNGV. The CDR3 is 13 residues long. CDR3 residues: CASSSGVGYGYTF.

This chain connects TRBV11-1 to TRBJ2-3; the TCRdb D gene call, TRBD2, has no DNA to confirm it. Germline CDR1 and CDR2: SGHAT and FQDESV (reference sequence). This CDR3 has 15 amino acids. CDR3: CASTPSGRITDTQYF.

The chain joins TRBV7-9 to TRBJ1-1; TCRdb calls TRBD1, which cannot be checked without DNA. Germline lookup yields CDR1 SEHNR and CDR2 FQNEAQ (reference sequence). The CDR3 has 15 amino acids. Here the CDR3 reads CASYHHGGRDTEAFF.

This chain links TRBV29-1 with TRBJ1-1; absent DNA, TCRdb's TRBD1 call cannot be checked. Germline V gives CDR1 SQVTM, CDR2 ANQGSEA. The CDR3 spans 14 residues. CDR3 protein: CSVAFGQRNTEAFF.

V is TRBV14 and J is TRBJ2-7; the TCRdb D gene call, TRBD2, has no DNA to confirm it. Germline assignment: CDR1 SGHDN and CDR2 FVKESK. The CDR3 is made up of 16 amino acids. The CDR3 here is CASSPLNGLAGNEQYF.

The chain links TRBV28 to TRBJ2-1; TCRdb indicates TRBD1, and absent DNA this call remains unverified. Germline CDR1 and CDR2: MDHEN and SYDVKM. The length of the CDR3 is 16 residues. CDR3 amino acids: CASSRTGTGSYNEQFF.

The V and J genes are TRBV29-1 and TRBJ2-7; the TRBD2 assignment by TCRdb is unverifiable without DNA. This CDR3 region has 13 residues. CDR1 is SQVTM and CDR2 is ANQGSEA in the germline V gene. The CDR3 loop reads CSVESGNRYEQYF.

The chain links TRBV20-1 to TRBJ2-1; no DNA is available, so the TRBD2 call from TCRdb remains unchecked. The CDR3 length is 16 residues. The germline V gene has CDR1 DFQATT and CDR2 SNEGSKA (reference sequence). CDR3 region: CSALPYPSGVYNEQFF.

CDR3 sequence reads: CASSATSGPFGELFF. V gene TRBV9 combines with J gene TRBJ2-2; TCRdb picks TRBD2, but there is no DNA to check that call. Germline values: CDR1 SGDLS, CDR2 YYNGEE. CDR3 length: 15 residues.

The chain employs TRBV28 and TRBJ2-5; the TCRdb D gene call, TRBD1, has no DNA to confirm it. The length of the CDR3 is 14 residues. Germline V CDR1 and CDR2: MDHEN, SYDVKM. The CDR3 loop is CASSSPADRETQYF.

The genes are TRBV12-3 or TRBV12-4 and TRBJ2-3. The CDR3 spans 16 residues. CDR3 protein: CASSLGVLAGTDTQYF.

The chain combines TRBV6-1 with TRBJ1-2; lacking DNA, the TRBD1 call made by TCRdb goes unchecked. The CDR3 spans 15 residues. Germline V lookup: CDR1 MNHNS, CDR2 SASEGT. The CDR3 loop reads CASSDTGKGNYGYTF.

CDR3 protein: CASSLSGLGAGSSYEQYF. This rearrangement joins TRBV27 to TRBJ2-7; as DNA is missing, the TRBD1 call by TCRdb cannot be tested. CDR1 MNHEY and CDR2 SMNVEV come from the germline V gene (reference sequence). This CDR3 comprises 18 residues.

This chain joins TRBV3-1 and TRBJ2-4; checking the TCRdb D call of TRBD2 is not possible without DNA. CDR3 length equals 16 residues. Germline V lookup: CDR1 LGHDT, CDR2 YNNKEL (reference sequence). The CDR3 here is CASSQGGKLAKNIQYF.

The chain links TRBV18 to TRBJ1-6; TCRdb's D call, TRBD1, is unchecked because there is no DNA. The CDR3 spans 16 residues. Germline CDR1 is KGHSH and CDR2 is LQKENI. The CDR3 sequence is CASSPSPGRNNSPLHF.

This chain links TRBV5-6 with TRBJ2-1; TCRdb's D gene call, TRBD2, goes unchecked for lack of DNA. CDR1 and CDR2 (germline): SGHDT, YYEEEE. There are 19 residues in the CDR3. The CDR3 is CASSPGTSGRDKLNNEQFF. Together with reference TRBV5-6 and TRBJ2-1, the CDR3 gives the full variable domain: DAGVTQSPTHLIKTRGQQVTLRCSPKSGHDTVSWYQQALGQGPQFIFQYYEEEERQRGNFPDRFSGHQFPNYSSELNVNALLLGDSALYLCASSPGTSGRDKLNNEQFFGPGTRLTVL.

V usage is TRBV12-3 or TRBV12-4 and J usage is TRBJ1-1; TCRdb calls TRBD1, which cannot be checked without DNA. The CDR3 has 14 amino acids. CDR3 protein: CASQHPGQNTEAFF.

The CDR3 spells CASSQDPRGQGSKNIQYF. The V gene is TRBV4-2, the J gene TRBJ2-4; the D call from TCRdb, TRBD1, cannot be confirmed without DNA. The CDR3 loop spans 18 amino acids. Germline CDR1 LGHNA, CDR2 YNFKEQ.

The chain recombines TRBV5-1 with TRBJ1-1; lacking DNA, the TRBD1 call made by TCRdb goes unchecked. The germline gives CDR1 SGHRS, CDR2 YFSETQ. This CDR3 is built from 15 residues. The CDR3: CASSLEQGKVTEAFF.

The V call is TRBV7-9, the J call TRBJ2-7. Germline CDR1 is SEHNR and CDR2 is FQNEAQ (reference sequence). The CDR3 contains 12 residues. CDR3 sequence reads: CASSPSWYEQYF.

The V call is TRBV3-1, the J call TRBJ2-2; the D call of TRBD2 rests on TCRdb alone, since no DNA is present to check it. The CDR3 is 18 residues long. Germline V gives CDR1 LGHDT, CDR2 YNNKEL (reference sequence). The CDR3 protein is CASSQRGGAGAVYGELFF.

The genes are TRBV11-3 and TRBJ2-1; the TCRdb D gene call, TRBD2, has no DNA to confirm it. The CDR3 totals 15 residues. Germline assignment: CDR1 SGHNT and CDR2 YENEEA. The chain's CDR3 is CASSLGGPSSVEQFF.

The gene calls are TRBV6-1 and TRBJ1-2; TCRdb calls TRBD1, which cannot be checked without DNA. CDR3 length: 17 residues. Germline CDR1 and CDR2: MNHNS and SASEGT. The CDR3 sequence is CASSPPGTGGFNYGYTF.

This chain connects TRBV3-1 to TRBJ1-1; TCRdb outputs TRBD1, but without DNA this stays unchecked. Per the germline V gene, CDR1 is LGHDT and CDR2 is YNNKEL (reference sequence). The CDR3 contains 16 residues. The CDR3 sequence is CASSPPGTGKNTEAFF.

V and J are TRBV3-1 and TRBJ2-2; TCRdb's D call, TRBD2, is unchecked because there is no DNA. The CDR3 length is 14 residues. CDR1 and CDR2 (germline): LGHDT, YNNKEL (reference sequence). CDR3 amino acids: CASSLSGSGGELFF.

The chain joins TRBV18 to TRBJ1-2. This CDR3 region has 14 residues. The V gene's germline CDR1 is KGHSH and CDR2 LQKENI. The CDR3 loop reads CASSPSDITIGYTF. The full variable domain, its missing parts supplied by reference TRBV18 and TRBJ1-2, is NAGVMQNPRHLVRRRGQEARLRCSPMKGHSHVYWYRQLPEEGLKFMVYLQKENIIDESGMPKERFSAEFPKEGPSILRIQQVVRGDSAAYFCASSPSDITIGYTFGSGTRLTVV.

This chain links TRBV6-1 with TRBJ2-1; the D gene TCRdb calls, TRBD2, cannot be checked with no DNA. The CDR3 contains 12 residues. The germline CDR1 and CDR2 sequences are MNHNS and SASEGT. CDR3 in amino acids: CASSKLVNEQFF.

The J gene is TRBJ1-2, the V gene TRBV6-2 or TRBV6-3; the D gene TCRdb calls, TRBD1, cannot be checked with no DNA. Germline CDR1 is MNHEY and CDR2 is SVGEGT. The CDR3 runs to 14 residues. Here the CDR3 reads CASSYGTGQYGYTF.